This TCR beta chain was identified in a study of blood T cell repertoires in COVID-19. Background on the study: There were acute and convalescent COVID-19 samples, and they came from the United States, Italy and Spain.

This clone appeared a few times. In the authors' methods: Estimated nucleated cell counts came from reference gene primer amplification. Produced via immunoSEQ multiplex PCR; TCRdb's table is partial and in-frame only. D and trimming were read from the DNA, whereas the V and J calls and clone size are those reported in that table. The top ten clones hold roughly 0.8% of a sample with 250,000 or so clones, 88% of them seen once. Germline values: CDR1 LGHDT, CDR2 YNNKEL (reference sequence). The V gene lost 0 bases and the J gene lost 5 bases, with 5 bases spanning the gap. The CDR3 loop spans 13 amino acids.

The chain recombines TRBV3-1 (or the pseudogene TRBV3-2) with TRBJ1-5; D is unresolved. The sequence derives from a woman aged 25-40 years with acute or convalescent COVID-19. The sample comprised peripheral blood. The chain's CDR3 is CASSQDLHQPQHF. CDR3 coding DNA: TGTGCCAGCAGCCAAGATCTCCATCAGCCCCAGCATTTT.